Below are 32 T cell receptor beta chains sequenced from a single sample in a study of CD8+CD57+ T cells in acquired aplastic anemia. Genomic DNA constituted the template upon which TCR beta VDJ and CDR3 profiling was performed. TCRdb recomputed calls from the reads with MiXCR, one row per CDR3 protein. Here the sample spans 200,000 to 250,000 distinct CDR3 sequences, 34% being singletons. The sequenced sample was sorted CD4+, CD8+, or CD8+CD57+ T cells (not recorded which) from PBMCs. The receptors were sampled from a human donor in good health, serving as a control.

Turning to this clonotype: One end of the junction fails to match germline, which may point to a read error. CDR3 region: CVSSRAGVNTEAFF. The DNA of the CDR3 is TGTGTCAGTAGTAGGGCAGGAGTGAACACTGAAGCTTTCTTT. The chain recombines TRBV19 with TRBJ1-1; no clear D. Germline V gene data show CDR1 as LNHDA and CDR2 as SQIVND (reference sequence). The CDR3 has 14 amino acids. Filled out from reference TRBV19 and TRBJ1-1, the complete variable domain reads DGGITQSPKYLFRKEGQNVTLSCEQNLNHDAMYWYRQDPGQGLRLIYYSQIVNDFQKGDIAEGYSVSREKKESFPLTVTSAQKNPTAFYLCVSSRAGVNTEAFFGQGTRLTVV.

This chain uses TRBV5-1 with TRBJ2-1, with D unresolved. Germline V gives CDR1 SGHRS, CDR2 YFSETQ. The length of the CDR3 is 15 residues. V lost 2 bases and J lost 4, with 13 bases in between. Here the CDR3 DNA reads TGCGCCAGCAGCTTTCTCCCAAATTCATACAATGAGCAGTTCTTC. The encoded protein is CASSFLPNSYNEQFF.

This clonotype has only a few counts. The rearrangement joins TRBV3-1 to TRBJ2-7; no clear D gene. This CDR3 has 14 residues. In germline, CDR1 is LGHDT, CDR2 YNNKEL (reference sequence). Trimming removed 4 bases at V and 2 bases at J, with 12 bases between. The CDR3 nucleotides read TGTGCCAGCAGCCGCAGACTGGGGACCTACGAGCAGTACTTC. Its protein is CASSRRLGTYEQYF.

Worth noting for this clonotype: A read error may be the cause here, since a much bigger clone is one base away. The chain uses TRBV2 and TRBJ2-1, with TRBD2 matching 8 bases. The CDR3 contains 15 residues. Germline V gene lookup returns CDR1 SNHLY and CDR2 FYNNEI. V gave up 2 bases and J gave up 4 bases; unmatched junction bases: 4. CDR3 sequence (DNA): TGTGCCAGCAGTGAAATAGCGGGGAAGTACAATGAGCAGTTCTTC. Translation: CASSEIAGKYNEQFF.

This clonotype was counted at least ten times. As DNA, the CDR3 is TGCAGTGCTAGAGATCTTAGGGCGAGTAATGAAAAACTGTTTTTT. Protein sequence: CSARDLRASNEKLFF. The chain joins TRBV20-1 to TRBJ1-4; D unclear. The V end lost 0 bases, the J end lost 4 bases, and 12 bases lay between the germline ends. The germline gives CDR1 DFQATT, CDR2 SNEGSKA (reference sequence). The CDR3 extends over 15 amino acids.

There are many counts of this clonotype. The gene calls are TRBV20-1 and TRBJ2-7; D ambiguous. The germline V and J ends were trimmed by 3 bases and 12 bases, with 21 bases remaining between them. In germline, CDR1 is DFQATT, CDR2 SNEGSKA (reference sequence). This CDR3 contains 13 residues. CDR3 sequence reads: CSARENSHRVRYF. The CDR3 nucleotides are TGCAGTGCTAGGGAAAATAGCCATAGGGTTCGGTACTTC.

The chain combines TRBV3-1 with TRBJ2-1, with 9 positions matching TRBD2. The germline gives CDR1 LGHDT, CDR2 YNNKEL (reference sequence). The CDR3 is 12 amino acids. V dropped 3 bases and J dropped 13; count of bases not matched to a gene: 4. CDR3 in amino acids: CASSQTSGGQFF. CDR3 sequence (DNA): TGTGCCAGCAGCCAGACTAGCGGAGGTCAGTTCTTC.

In its sample, this clonotype was seen a few times. The chain links TRBV28 to TRBJ1-1; 9 bases line up with TRBD1. CDR3 size: 14 residues. V was clipped by 8 bases and J by 4 bases; unmatched bases: 8. CDR1 MDHEN and CDR2 SYDVKM come from the germline V gene. The CDR3 nucleotides are TGTGCCAGCGCTAACAGGGGGCAGGGCACTGAAGCTTTCTTT. Amino acid sequence: CASANRGQGTEAFF. Full variable domain (rest looked up from reference TRBV28 and TRBJ1-1): DVKVTQSSRYLVKRTGEKVFLECVQDMDHENMFWYRQDPGLGLRLIYFSYDVKMKEKGDIPEGYSVSREKKERFSLILESASTNQTSMYLCASANRGQGTEAFFGQGTRLTVV.

The chain is built from TRBV7-2 and TRBJ1-1; D might be TRBD1 (5 bases). V was trimmed by 4 bases and J by 0 bases, leaving 21 bases between them. Per the germline V gene, CDR1 is SGHTA and CDR2 is FQGNSA. The length of the CDR3 is 18 residues. CDR3 sequence (DNA): TGTGCCAGCAGCTCAGGGCTGGGCTTGGGTTCGTTGAACACTGAAGCTTTCTTT. It is translated as CASSSGLGLGSLNTEAFF.

V and J are TRBV12-3 or TRBV12-4 and TRBJ1-1; the match to TRBD1 covers 9 bases. V was clipped by 4 bases and J by 11 bases; unmatched bases: 11. The length of the CDR3 is 14 residues. The CDR3 here is CASSSYRGHDEAFF. For the CDR3, the DNA is TGTGCCAGCAGTTCCTACAGGGGGCATGATGAGGCTTTCTTT.

This clonotype was seen many times. The chain uses TRBV4-1 and TRBJ2-7; D is undetermined. This CDR3 comprises 13 residues. V lost 2 bases and J lost 7, with 12 bases in between. Germline CDR1 and CDR2: MGHRA and YSYEKL. The CDR3 nucleotides are TGCGCCAGCAGCCAAATGACCTTGAGGGAGCAGTACTTC. This gives the protein CASSQMTLREQYF.

The chain joins TRBV5-4 to TRBJ1-1, with D maybe TRBD1 (6 bases). Germline V gives CDR1 SGHNT, CDR2 YYREEE (reference sequence). The V end was cut by 9 bases, the J end by 6 bases, with 15 bases between. CDR3 length equals 12 residues. The CDR3 sequence: CATGQLMAEAFF. CDR3 nucleotide sequence: TGTGCCACGGGACAACTGATGGCTGAAGCTTTCTTT.

This clonotype was observed many times. This chain links TRBV7-2 with TRBJ2-6; 7 bases map to TRBD1. The CDR3 runs 15 residues. The trim removed 5 bases at V and 2 bases at J, leaving 3 bases unmatched. Germline assignment: CDR1 SGHTA and CDR2 FQGNSA. As DNA, the CDR3 is TGTGCCAGCAGCGAAGACAGGGCTGGGGCCAACGTCCTGACTTTC. Protein sequence: CASSEDRAGANVLTF.

This clonotype has a handful of counts. This chain uses TRBV20-1 with TRBJ2-3; D is perhaps TRBD2 (6 bases). Trimming removed 3 bases from V and 4 bases from J, with 17 bases in between. CDR1 and CDR2 from the germline V gene are DFQATT and SNEGSKA (reference sequence). CDR3 length: 15 residues. Here the CDR3 DNA reads TGCAGTGCTAGTAATCCGGGAGAGGGCGCAGATACGCAGTATTTT. This encodes CSASNPGEGADTQYF.

The chain combines TRBV27 with TRBJ1-5, with D hard to call. The CDR3 is 15 amino acids. CDR1 and CDR2 from the germline V gene are MNHEY and SMNVEV (reference sequence). The V end was cut by 0 bases, the J end by 2 bases, with 8 bases between. Written as DNA, the CDR3 is TGTGCCAGCAGTTTATCGCCCCTTGGCAATCAGCCCCAGCATTTT. Translated, it gives CASSLSPLGNQPQHF.

This chain uses TRBV25-1 with TRBJ2-7, with a weak D call TRBD2 (5 bases). CDR3 length equals 12 residues. V lost 8 bases and J lost 3, with 11 bases in between. The germline CDR1 and CDR2 sequences are MGHDK and SYGVNS. CDR3 amino acids: CASVTGGYEQYF. Here the CDR3 DNA reads TGTGCCAGCGTTACCGGAGGCTACGAGCAGTACTTC.

This clonotype was counted ten times or more. The chain has TRBV7-9 and TRBJ1-2, with D unresolved. Germline V gene sequence: CDR1 SEHNR, CDR2 FQNEAQ (reference sequence). The CDR3 sequence is 16 residues long. With 2 bases removed from V and 4 bases from J, the gap between germline ends came to 17 bases. The CDR3 reads CASSLPGRPPLYGYTF. CDR3 bases: TGTGCCAGCAGCTTACCGGGTCGGCCACCACTCTATGGCTACACCTTC.

The chain combines TRBV4-1 with TRBJ1-4; 9 nucleotides line up with TRBD1. The V gene end was trimmed by 2 bases and the J gene end by 8 bases; junction bases not matched to a gene: 9. In germline, CDR1 is MGHRA, CDR2 YSYEKL. The CDR3 loop spans 16 amino acids. CDR3 DNA: TGCGCCAGCAGCCAAATACACCGGGACAGGGAGGAAAAACTGTTTTTT. Its translation is CASSQIHRDREEKLFF.

The rearrangement links TRBV7-8 to TRBJ1-5; perhaps TRBD1 as D (5 bases). In germline, CDR1 is SGHVS, CDR2 FQNEAQ. The CDR3 length is 12 residues. The V end lost 1 base, the J end lost 9 bases, and 7 bases lay between the germline ends. This chain's CDR3 is CASSLDGGPQHF. CDR3 bases: TGTGCCAGCAGCTTAGACGGGGGGCCCCAGCATTTT.

This clonotype was counted at least ten times. J is TRBJ2-3 and V is TRBV7-8; D is perhaps TRBD2 (6 bases). This CDR3 region has 16 residues. CDR1 SGHVS and CDR2 FQNEAQ come from the germline V gene. V was pared by 5 bases and J by 1 base, with 16 bases between. CDR3 sequence reads: CASSPQTGTRTDTQYF. CDR3 in DNA: TGTGCCAGCAGCCCCCAGACGGGGACTCGCACAGATACGCAGTATTTT.

This clonotype was picked up a small number of times. This rearrangement joins TRBV5-6 to TRBJ1-5, with D hard to call. Trimming took off 4 bases at V and 0 bases at J, with 11 bases between the two ends. The CDR3 runs to 15 residues. Germline assignment: CDR1 SGHDT and CDR2 YYEEEE. The DNA of the CDR3 is TGTGCCAGCAGCCGATTCTGGGGTAGCAATCAGCCCCAGCATTTT. This gives the protein CASSRFWGSNQPQHF. The whole variable domain, filled in from reference TRBV5-6 and TRBJ1-5, reads DAGVTQSPTHLIKTRGQQVTLRCSPKSGHDTVSWYQQALGQGPQFIFQYYEEEERQRGNFPDRFSGHQFPNYSSELNVNALLLGDSALYLCASSRFWGSNQPQHFGDGTRLSIL.

The CDR3 here is CASSLHRQETQYF. CDR3 nucleotides: TGTGCCAGCAGCTTACACCGCCAAGAGACCCAGTACTTC. V usage is TRBV11-3 and J usage is TRBJ2-5; D is unresolved. Per the germline V gene, CDR1 is SGHNT and CDR2 is YENEEA. V lost 2 bases to trimming and J lost 1 base, with 5 bases between them. The CDR3 contains 13 residues.

The chain carries TRBV20-1 and TRBJ1-5; TRBD1 matches at 9 bases. The germline V gene encodes CDR1 DFQATT and CDR2 SNEGSKA (reference sequence). Trimming at V came to 0 bases and at J to 5 bases, leaving 5 bases not matched to a gene. The CDR3 totals 15 residues. The CDR3 region has the DNA TGCAGTGCTAGAGACCAGGGACAGGGCGATCAGCCCCAGCATTTT. It specifies CSARDQGQGDQPQHF.

This clonotype was seen a few times. The chain joins TRBV12-3 or TRBV12-4 to TRBJ2-2; perhaps TRBD2 as D (6 bases). Trimming pared 5 bases from V and 2 bases from J, leaving 9 bases between. The CDR3 contains 14 residues. The DNA of the CDR3 is TGTGCCAGCAGTACCGGGAGAAACACCGGGGAGCTGTTTTTT. This sequence encodes CASSTGRNTGELFF.

This clonotype was picked up many times. V and J are TRBV7-6 and TRBJ2-5; no clear D gene. Trimming cost V 6 bases and J 5 bases, with 7 bases left between them. The germline V gene encodes CDR1 SGHVS and CDR2 FNYEAQ. CDR3 length equals 11 residues. The CDR3 coding sequence is TGTGCCAGCAGTCCGGCGGAGACCCAGTACTTC. Translated, it gives CASSPAETQYF.

The V call is TRBV7-2, the J call TRBJ2-5, with D perhaps matching TRBD2 (6 bases). Trimming left V 5 bases short and J 5 bases short, with 18 bases between. Germline V lookup: CDR1 SGHTA, CDR2 FQGNSA. This CDR3 has 15 residues. CDR3 bases: TGTGCCAGCAGCCCTGCACGGGGGTTGGGGGAGACCCAGTACTTC. Its protein is CASSPARGLGETQYF.

This clonotype has ten or more counts. The rearrangement links TRBV7-3 to TRBJ2-2; D ambiguous. The V and J ends lost 2 bases and 3 bases respectively, with 4 bases between them. The CDR3 sequence is 13 residues long. Germline-derived CDR1 and CDR2 are SGHTA and FQGTGA. CDR3 sequence reads: CASSLWDTGELFF. The CDR3 DNA reads TGTGCCAGCAGCTTATGGGACACCGGGGAGCTGTTTTTT.

This chain's CDR3 is CASSLERSTGGGDTQYF. The DNA for the CDR3 is TGTGCCAGCAGCTTAGAAAGGTCGACAGGGGGTGGGGATACGCAGTATTTT. V and J are TRBV11-2 and TRBJ2-3, with 9 bases aligning to TRBD1. This CDR3 region has 17 residues. The V and J ends lost 0 bases and 6 bases, in that order; junction bases with no gene match: 10. The V gene's germline CDR1 is SGHAT and CDR2 FQNNGV.

This clonotype was counted between two and nine times. The chain couples TRBV6-1 to TRBJ1-2, with 10 bases lining up with TRBD1. The trim removed 3 bases at V and 4 bases at J, leaving 5 bases unmatched. This CDR3 spans 15 amino acids. CDR1 MNHNS and CDR2 SASEGT come from the germline V gene. The CDR3 protein is CASSDPGTGVYGYTF. The CDR3 DNA reads TGTGCCAGCAGTGATCCCGGGACAGGGGTCTATGGCTACACCTTC.

As for this clonotype: A much larger clone sits a single nucleotide away, making a read error possible. This chain links TRBV20-1 with TRBJ1-2; D perhaps matches TRBD1 (5 bases). The germline V gene has CDR1 DFQATT and CDR2 SNEGSKA (reference sequence). This CDR3 spans 15 amino acids. V lost 0 bases and J lost 6, with 17 bases in between. This chain's CDR3 is CSARDSRAGNHGYTF. CDR3 in DNA: TGCAGTGCTAGAGATTCTAGGGCAGGGAACCATGGCTACACCTTC.

This clonotype appeared a few times. The rearrangement links TRBV12-3 or TRBV12-4 to TRBJ2-1; D may match TRBD1 or TRBD2 (5 bases each). The CDR3 is 13 amino acids. V was cut by 4 bases and J by 7 bases, with 11 bases left in between. DNA for the CDR3: TGTGCCAGCAGTTCGTTGGGGGAGAATGAGCAGTTCTTC. Its protein product is CASSSLGENEQFF.

The chain couples TRBV29-1 to TRBJ1-2, with 9 bases matching TRBD1. Trimming at V came to 6 bases and at J to 5 bases, leaving 4 bases not matched to a gene. This CDR3 has 12 residues. The germline CDR1 and CDR2 sequences are SQVTM and ANQGSEA. CDR3 DNA sequence: TGCAGCGTAGATGGGACAGGGTATGGCTACACCTTC. It specifies CSVDGTGYGYTF.